Listed below are T cell receptor beta chains from one sample, sequenced in a study of Graves' ophthalmopathy and Graves' hyperthyroidism. TCRdb analysed the multiplex PCR reads with MiXCR anew, one entry per CDR3 protein. The repertoire holds 300,000 to 400,000 distinct CDR3 sequences, with about 18% as singletons. Sequencing input: peripheral blood. These receptors all come from an adult woman with stable Graves' hyperthyroidism. CDR3s include the opening cysteine and the closing phenylalanine or tryptophan. The D gene is left open where the match is weak. The listing skips clone size in some rows; elsewhere it reads once, few, many or a size class.

j_call v_call clone_size d_call cdr3_aa cdr3_nt
TRBJ2-7 TRBV27 many TRBD1 CASSSASGDRAYEQYF TGTGCCAGCAGTTCCGCATCGGGGGACAGGGCCTACGAGCAGTACTTC
TRBJ1-2 TRBV30 NA NA CAGHGQEIGGYTF TGTGCCGGCCATGGGCAGGAAATAGGCGGCTACACCTTC
TRBJ2-7 TRBV12-3/TRBV12-4 many TRBD1 CASSFGTGVEQYF TGTGCCAGCAGTTTTGGGACAGGGGTCGAGCAGTACTTC
TRBJ2-5 TRBV2 many NA CASTYQETQYF TGTGCCAGCACGTACCAAGAGACCCAGTACTTC
TRBJ2-2 TRBV29-1 many TRBD2 CSVDLATSQTGELFF TGCAGCGTTGATCTAGCGACTAGCCAAACCGGGGAGCTGTTTTTT
TRBJ1-2 TRBV10-3 many NA CAISEFRDTKGYGYTF TGTGCCATCAGTGAGTTTCGGGACACCAAAGGCTATGGCTACACCTTC
TRBJ2-6 TRBV30 NA NA CAWDHSSGANVLTF TGTGCCTGGGACCATAGCTCTGGGGCCAACGTCCTGACTTTC
TRBJ1-6 TRBV4-1 many NA CASSQDRWAYNSPLHF TGCGCCAGCAGCCAAGATCGTTGGGCCTATAATTCACCCCTCCACTTT
TRBJ2-7 TRBV20-1 many TRBD1 CSAIGQGVHEQYF TGCAGTGCTATCGGACAGGGGGTTCACGAGCAGTACTTC
TRBJ1-1 TRBV24-1 many NA CATSDLHGRMAHTEAFF TGTGCCACCAGTGATTTGCACGGCAGGATGGCGCACACTGAAGCTTTCTTT
TRBJ2-7 TRBV7-9 many NA CASSLGVTRGEQYF TGTGCCAGCAGCTTGGGGGTTACGAGGGGAGAGCAGTACTTC
TRBJ2-5 TRBV11-2 many TRBD2 CASSVTSGRQETQYF TGTGCCAGCAGCGTAACTAGCGGGCGCCAAGAGACCCAGTACTTC
TRBJ2-7 TRBV11-2 many NA CASSSVQGRHYEQYF TGTGCCAGCAGCTCAGTACAGGGTCGTCACTACGAGCAGTACTTC
TRBJ1-1 TRBV12-3/TRBV12-4 many TRBD1 CASREAGGSEAFF TGTGCCAGCAGGGAAGCAGGGGGGAGTGAAGCTTTCTTT
TRBJ1-6 TRBV7-3 NA TRBD1 CASSLSGTGGGSVVPYNSPLHF TGTGCCAGCAGCTTAAGCGGGACAGGGGGCGGGTCGGTAGTCCCATATAATTCACCCCTCCACTTT
TRBJ2-5 TRBV11-2 many NA CASSLSRSGETQYF TGTGCCAGCAGCTTAAGTAGGAGCGGGGAGACCCAGTACTTC
TRBJ2-2 TRBV28 many NA CASSFLSRTYTGELFF TGTGCCAGCAGTTTTCTTTCCAGGACATACACCGGGGAGCTGTTTTTT
TRBJ1-1 TRBV5-1 many NA CASSLVTGAVVTEAFF TGCGCCAGCAGCTTGGTAACGGGGGCGGTTGTCACTGAAGCTTTCTTT
TRBJ1-3 TRBV7-2 many NA CASSLGSSGNTIYF TGTGCCAGCAGCTTGGGCAGCTCTGGAAACACCATATATTTT
TRBJ2-2 TRBV19 many NA CASSIGGDPDTGELFF TGTGCCAGTAGTATAGGGGGGGACCCGGACACCGGGGAGCTGTTTTTT
TRBJ2-5 TRBV29-1 many NA CSVVYSHQETQYF TGCAGCGTTGTTTACAGTCACCAAGAGACCCAGTACTTC
TRBJ2-7 TRBV5-1 many NA CASSPGGTLAAEQYF TGCGCCAGCAGCCCGGGCGGGACGCTAGCAGCCGAGCAGTACTTC
TRBJ1-1 TRBV4-1 many NA CASSNQDGRSNTEAFF TGCGCCAGCAGCAATCAGGACGGACGGTCGAACACTGAAGCTTTCTTT
TRBJ2-7 TRBV7-2 many TRBD2 CASSLGGTTIYEQYF TGTGCCAGCAGCTTAGGGGGGACTACCATTTACGAGCAGTACTTC
TRBJ2-7 TRBV6-5 many NA CASTSPGASEQYF TGTGCCAGCACCAGTCCGGGGGCGAGTGAGCAGTACTTC
TRBJ2-7 TRBV27 NA TRBD2 CASRLGGVTYEQYF TGTGCCAGCAGGTTGGGGGGGGTGACCTACGAGCAGTACTTC
TRBJ2-5 TRBV20-1 NA TRBD2 CSADGTSGSLQETQYF TGCAGTGCGGACGGGACTAGCGGGAGCCTCCAAGAGACCCAGTACTTC
TRBJ2-5 TRBV7-2 many TRBD2 CASSLLEGTSGSRQTQYF TGTGCCAGCAGCTTACTGGAGGGGACTAGCGGGAGTCGGCAGACCCAGTACTTC
TRBJ2-5 TRBV7-9 many NA CASSLEPGTQETQYF TGTGCCAGCAGCTTAGAGCCGGGAACGCAAGAGACCCAGTACTTC
TRBJ1-2 TRBV19 many NA CASYDYSTTPYGYTF TGTGCCAGTTACGACTACTCCACAACCCCCTATGGCTACACCTTC
TRBJ2-7 TRBV7-6 many NA CASSLSVFYEQYF TGTGCCAGCAGCTTGTCTGTGTTTTACGAGCAGTACTTC
TRBJ1-2 TRBV28 NA TRBD1 CASSFSGTGGINGYTF TGTGCCAGCAGTTTTTCAGGGACAGGGGGTATAAATGGCTACACCTTC
TRBJ2-2 TRBV29-1 many NA CSVEGDNTGELFF TGCAGCGTTGAGGGGGACAACACCGGGGAGCTGTTTTTT
TRBJ2-7 TRBV28 many TRBD1 CASSWDRGIYEQYF TGTGCCAGCAGTTGGGACAGGGGTATATACGAGCAGTACTTC
TRBJ2-7 TRBV20-1 many TRBD1 CSARGLAIHEQYF TGCAGTGCCAGGGGGCTAGCGATCCACGAGCAGTACTTC
TRBJ1-6 TRBV2 many TRBD1 CASSVGTGDNSPLHF TGTGCCAGCAGTGTTGGGACAGGGGATAATTCACCCCTCCACTTT
TRBJ1-2 TRBV5-6 many TRBD1 CASSLGQGSGGYTF TGTGCCAGCAGCTTGGGACAGGGGTCAGGCGGCTACACCTTC
TRBJ2-2 TRBV27 many TRBD1 CASSFSQGETGELFF TGTGCCAGCAGTTTCTCGCAGGGGGAAACCGGGGAGCTGTTTTTT
TRBJ1-5 TRBV13 many TRBD1 CASSWGQGNQPQHF TGTGCCAGCAGCTGGGGACAGGGAAATCAGCCCCAGCATTTT
TRBJ2-5 TRBV19 many NA CASSIHRDLQETQYF TGTGCCAGTAGTATCCACAGGGACTTACAAGAGACCCAGTACTTC
TRBJ2-2 TRBV6-2/TRBV6-3 many NA CASSQDYRIPNTGELFF TGTGCCAGCAGTCAGGACTACAGGATCCCGAACACCGGGGAGCTGTTTTTT
TRBJ2-5 TRBV20-1 many TRBD2 CSARGTSGFKETQYF TGCAGTGCTAGAGGGACTAGCGGATTCAAAGAGACCCAGTACTTC
TRBJ2-7 TRBV11-2 few NA CASSRADLSSYEQYF TGTGCCAGCAGCCGCGCGGACCTGAGCTCCTACGAGCAGTACTTC
TRBJ1-1 TRBV12-3/TRBV12-4 many NA CASSGQQPNTEAFF TGTGCCAGCAGCGGACAGCAACCGAACACTGAAGCTTTCTTT
TRBJ1-1 TRBV19 NA NA CASRGRTANTEAFF TGTGCCAGTAGGGGCCGGACAGCGAACACTGAAGCTTTCTTT
TRBJ2-7 TRBV30 many NA CAWSDGPTYEQYF TGTGCCTGGTCCGACGGCCCAACCTACGAGCAGTACTTC
TRBJ1-1 TRBV7-6 many TRBD1 CASSLAGGRNTEAFF TGTGCCAGCAGCTTAGCAGGGGGCCGGAACACTGAAGCTTTCTTT
TRBJ1-2 TRBV2 many TRBD1 CASQGQDPYTF TGTGCCAGCCAAGGACAGGACCCCTACACCTTC
TRBJ1-3 TRBV28 many TRBD1 CASSSTRTGSGNTIYF TGTGCCAGCAGTTCCACCCGGACAGGGTCTGGAAACACCATATATTTT
TRBJ2-7 TRBV9 many NA CASSPSLGGEQYF TGTGCCAGCAGCCCCTCGCTAGGTGGGGAGCAGTACTTC
TRBJ2-5 TRBV12-3/TRBV12-4 NA TRBD1 CASSLRDREQTQYF TGTGCCAGCAGTTTAAGGGACAGGGAACAGACCCAGTACTTC
TRBJ2-6 TRBV12-3/TRBV12-4 many NA CALEASGANVLTF TGTGCCCTCGAGGCCTCTGGGGCCAACGTCCTGACTTTC
TRBJ2-5 TRBV7-9 many TRBD1 CASSLVTGEETQYF TGTGCCAGCAGCTTAGTTACAGGGGAGGAGACCCAGTACTTC
TRBJ2-7 TRBV6-1 NA TRBD2 CASSELAGGRQEQYF TGTGCCAGCAGTGAACTAGCGGGGGGGCGTCAAGAGCAGTACTTC
TRBJ2-7 TRBV2 NA NA CASVYRTAYEQYF TGTGCCAGCGTGTATAGGACAGCTTACGAGCAGTACTTC